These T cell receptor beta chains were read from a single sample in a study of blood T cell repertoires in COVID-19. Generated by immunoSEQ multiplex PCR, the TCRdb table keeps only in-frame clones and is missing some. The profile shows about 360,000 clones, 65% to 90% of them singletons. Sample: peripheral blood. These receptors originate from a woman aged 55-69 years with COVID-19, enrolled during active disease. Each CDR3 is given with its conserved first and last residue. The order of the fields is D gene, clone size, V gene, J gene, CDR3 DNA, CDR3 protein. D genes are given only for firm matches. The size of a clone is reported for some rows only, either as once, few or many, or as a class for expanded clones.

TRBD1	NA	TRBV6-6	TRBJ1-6	TGTGCCAGCAGTTACTCCGGGACAGGGGATTCACCCCTCCACTTT	CASSYSGTGDSPLHF
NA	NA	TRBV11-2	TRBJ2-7	TGTGCCAGCAGCCAGGTCGGGCAGGGGAATGACGAGCAGTACTTC	CASSQVGQGNDEQYF
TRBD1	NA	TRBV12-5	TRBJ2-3	TGTGCTAGTGGTTTGGGAGGACAGGGTGCGGGGAGGAATACGCAGTATTTT	CASGLGGQGAGRNTQYF
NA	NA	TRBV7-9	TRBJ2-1	TGTGCCAGCAGCTTAGAGGTCGGTAGCGAACGGGAGCAGTTCTTC	CASSLEVGSEREQFF
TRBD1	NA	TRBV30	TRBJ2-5	TGTGCCTGGTCGACAGGGGGCGCAGAGACCCAGTACTTC	CAWSTGGAETQYF
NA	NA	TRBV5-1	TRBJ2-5	TGCGCCAGCAGCTCTACCTCTAGGGAGACCCAGTACTTC	CASSSTSRETQYF
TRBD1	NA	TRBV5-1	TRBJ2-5	TGCGCCAGCAGCCAACAGGGGGGTGAGACCCAGTACTTC	CASSQQGGETQYF
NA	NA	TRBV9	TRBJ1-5	TGTGCCAGCAGCGTACAGGGAGGGGAGCCCCAGCATTTT	CASSVQGGEPQHF
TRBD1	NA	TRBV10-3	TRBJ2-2	TGTGCCATCGGGCGACAGGGGAACACCGGGGAGCTGTTTTTT	CAIGRQGNTGELFF
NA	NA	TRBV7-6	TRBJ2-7	TGTGCCAGCAGCTCATCCGGACAGTTTAGCGAGCAGTACTTC	CASSSSGQFSEQYF
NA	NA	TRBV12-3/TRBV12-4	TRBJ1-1	TGTGCCAGCAGTTTTAGCATTGAAGCTTTCTTT	CASSFSIEAFF
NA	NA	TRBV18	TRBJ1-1	TGTGCCAGCTCACCACTTACCTTATCAGGAACTGAAGCTTTCTTT	CASSPLTLSGTEAFF
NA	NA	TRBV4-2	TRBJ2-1	TGTGCCAGCAGCCAAGAGCGGCCTTCGGAGCAGTTCTTC	CASSQERPSEQFF
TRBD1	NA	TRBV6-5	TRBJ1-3	TGTGCCAGCAGACGACAGGGGCTGGGTGGAAACACCATATATTTT	CASRRQGLGGNTIYF
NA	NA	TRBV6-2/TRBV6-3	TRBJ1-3	TGTGCCAGCAGTCGGGATTCTGGAAACACCATATATTTT	CASSRDSGNTIYF
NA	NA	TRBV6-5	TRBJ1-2	TGTGCCGCGGGGCAGGAGAGGTACTCGGGCTATGGCTACACCTTC	CAAGQERYSGYGYTF
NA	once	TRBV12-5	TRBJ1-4	TGTGCTAGTGGTTCTGCAAGTCTGGGCAGAGTGAATGAAAAACTGTTTTTT	CASGSASLGRVNEKLFF
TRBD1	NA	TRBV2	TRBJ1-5	TGTGCCAGCAGAGAGACAGGGGCCTATCAGCCCCAGCATTTT	CASRETGAYQPQHF
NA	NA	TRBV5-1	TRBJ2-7	TGCGCCAGCAGCTTGGGACAGTTCTACGAGCAGTACTTC	CASSLGQFYEQYF
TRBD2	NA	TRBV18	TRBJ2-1	TGTGCCAGCTCACCAGGGACTATCTCCCCCTCCTACAATGAGCAGTTCTTC	CASSPGTISPSYNEQFF
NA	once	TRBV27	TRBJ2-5	TGTGCCAGCAGTTTATACGGGGGAGGTTCGGAGACCCAGTACTTC	CASSLYGGGSETQYF
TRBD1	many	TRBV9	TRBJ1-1	TGTGCCAGCAGCGTAGACGGGACAGGGGATGAAGCTTTCTTT	CASSVDGTGDEAFF
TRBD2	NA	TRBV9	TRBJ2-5	TGTGCCAGCAGCGGGACTAGCGGGGGGTCAGAGACCCAGTACTTC	CASSGTSGGSETQYF
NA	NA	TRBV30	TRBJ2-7	TGTGCCTGGAGGGCGGGGGCAGAATTTACCTACGAGCAGTACTTC	CAWRAGAEFTYEQYF
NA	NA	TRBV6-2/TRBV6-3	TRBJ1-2	TGTGCCAGCAGTTACTCGAGAGCTAACTATGGCTACACCTTC	CASSYSRANYGYTF
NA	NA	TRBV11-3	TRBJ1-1	TGTGCCAGCAGACGCGAGGCGGGGCCGGGGACTGAAGCTTTCTTT	CASRREAGPGTEAFF
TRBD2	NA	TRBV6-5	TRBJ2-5	TGTGCCAGCAGGTCCTTCGGGACTAGCCTAGAGACCCAGTACTTC	CASRSFGTSLETQYF
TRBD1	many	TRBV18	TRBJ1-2	TGTGCCAGCTCACCGGGGACAGCCTATGGCTACACCTTC	CASSPGTAYGYTF
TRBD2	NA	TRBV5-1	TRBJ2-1	TGCGCCAGCAGCGCTTATCCATCCGGGACTATGGGGAATGAGCAGTTCTTC	CASSAYPSGTMGNEQFF
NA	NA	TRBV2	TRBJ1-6	TGTGCCAGCAGTGAAAGGGGGGGTACGACCTCACCCCTCCACTTT	CASSERGGTTSPLHF
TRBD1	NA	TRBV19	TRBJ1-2	TGTGCCAGTAGTATTACCGGGACAGACTCAAACTATGGCTACACCTTC	CASSITGTDSNYGYTF
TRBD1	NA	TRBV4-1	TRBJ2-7	TGCGCCAGCAGCTACCGGGGACAGGCCTACGAGCAGTACTTC	CASSYRGQAYEQYF
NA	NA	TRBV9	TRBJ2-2	TGTGCCAGCAGCGTAGGTGAAGGGGCGCCTGGGTACACCGGGGAGCTGTTTTTT	CASSVGEGAPGYTGELFF
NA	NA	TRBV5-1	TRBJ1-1	TGCGCCAGCAGCTTCAACCGGGATCCAAACCTGGGGACTGAAGCTTTCTTT	CASSFNRDPNLGTEAFF
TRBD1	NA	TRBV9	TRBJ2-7	TGTGCCAGCAGTTCTTCTTCGACAGGGGCGGCCTACGAGCAGTACTTC	CASSSSSTGAAYEQYF
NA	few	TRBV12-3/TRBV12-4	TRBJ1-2	TGTGCCAGCAGGCAGGGGTATGGCTACACCTTC	CASRQGYGYTF